A selection of T cell receptor beta chains follows, all from one sample in a study of post-analysis software for immune sequencing data. TCRdb redid the calling of the PCR reads with MiXCR, one entry per CDR3 protein. The data contain about half a million distinct CDR3 sequences, 40% to 55% of them seen just once; the ten biggest clones take up 9% to 14%. The specimen sequenced was blood. The receptors shown here come from a girl under 18 with multiple sclerosis. Each CDR3 is given with its conserved first and last residue. A D gene is named only where the DNA matches it firmly. Some rows mark clone size as missing; the rest say once, few, many or name a class of expanded clone.

abundance	v_gene	d_gene	j_gene	len	CDR3aa	CDR3nt
.	TRBV7-8	.	TRBJ2-7	14	CASSRTVTAYEQYF	TGTGCCAGCAGTCGTACAGTGACAGCCTACGAGCAGTACTTC
.	TRBV28	.	TRBJ1-5	14	CASSFGLPNQPQHF	TGTGCCAGCAGTTTCGGACTCCCGAATCAGCCCCAGCATTTT
.	TRBV3-1	TRBD2	TRBJ2-7	14	CASSGTSGPYEQYF	TGTGCCAGCAGTGGGACTAGCGGTCCCTACGAGCAGTACTTC
.	TRBV5-1	.	TRBJ2-7	15	CASSSADSKPYEQYF	TGCGCCAGCAGCTCCGCAGACAGCAAACCCTACGAGCAGTACTTC
many	TRBV7-6	.	TRBJ2-7	13	CASSRDITYEQYF	TGTGCCAGCAGCAGGGACATTACCTACGAGCAGTACTTC
few	TRBV7-2	TRBD1	TRBJ2-7	14	CASSFGQGVYEQYF	TGTGCCAGCAGCTTTGGGCAGGGGGTGTACGAGCAGTACTTC
.	TRBV9	.	TRBJ1-6	15	CASSQKTGTNSPLHF	TGTGCCAGCAGCCAAAAGACAGGAACCAATTCACCCCTCCACTTT
.	TRBV3-1	.	TRBJ2-1	13	CASSQETYNEQFF	TGTGCCAGCAGCCAAGAGACTTACAATGAGCAGTTCTTC
.	TRBV20-1	TRBD2	TRBJ2-1	19	CSARTTGTSGIKRNNEQFF	TGCAGTGCTAGAACTACCGGGACTAGCGGGATAAAAAGGAACAATGAGCAGTTCTTC
.	TRBV5-1	.	TRBJ1-2	15	CASSPHSTLVYGYTF	TGCGCCAGCAGCCCGCACAGTACCCTCGTCTATGGCTACACCTTC
.	TRBV5-5	.	TRBJ2-5	13	CASSLWVAETQYF	TGTGCCAGCAGCTTGTGGGTGGCAGAGACCCAGTACTTC
.	TRBV12-3/TRBV12-4	.	TRBJ2-5	14	CASSLDGTPNEQYF	TGTGCCAGCAGCCTTGATGGGACGCCCAATGAGCAGTACTTC
.	TRBV20-1	TRBD2	TRBJ2-5	12	CSAGTSGKTQYF	TGCAGTGCTGGGACTAGCGGGAAGACCCAGTACTTC
few	TRBV27	TRBD1	TRBJ2-1	14	CASSWDRGFNEQFF	TGTGCCAGCAGTTGGGACAGGGGCTTTAATGAGCAGTTCTTC
.	TRBV20-1	.	TRBJ2-7	15	CSARVVQPYYVGQYF	TGCAGTGCTAGAGTGGTACAGCCCTACTACGTTGGGCAGTACTTC
many	TRBV7-6	.	TRBJ2-3	15	CASSLAGPSTDTQYF	TGTGCCAGCAGCTTAGCCGGACCCTCCACAGATACGCAGTATTTT
few	TRBV2	TRBD2	TRBJ2-3	15	CASSATSGSTDTQYF	TGTGCCAGCAGTGCAACTAGCGGGAGTACAGATACGCAGTATTTT
.	TRBV11-2	.	TRBJ2-3	15	CASSLGPASTDTQYF	TGTGCCAGCAGCTTAGGCCCAGCTAGCACAGATACGCAGTATTTT
once	TRBV7-2	.	TRBJ2-5	16	CASSHGTYRDSETQYF	TGTGCCAGTAGCCATGGAACATACCGGGACTCAGAGACCCAGTACTTC
.	TRBV25-1	.	TRBJ1-2	11	CASRDREGYTF	TGTGCCAGCAGAGACCGGGAGGGCTACACCTTC
few	TRBV5-1	.	TRBJ1-1	14	CASSGRDANTEAFF	TGCGCCAGCAGCGGGAGGGACGCAAACACTGAAGCTTTCTTT
.	TRBV9	TRBD1	TRBJ2-2	15	CASARTGQYTGELFF	TGTGCCAGCGCTAGGACGGGACAGTACACCGGGGAGCTGTTTTTT
.	TRBV6-5	TRBD1	TRBJ1-3	16	CASSHGQGGSGNTIYF	TGTGCCAGCAGTCACGGACAGGGCGGCTCTGGAAACACCATATATTTT
.	TRBV9	.	TRBJ2-4	15	CASSVGVVDKNIQYF	TGTGCCAGCAGCGTCGGGGTCGTCGACAAAAACATTCAGTACTTC
few	TRBV7-2	.	TRBJ2-6	15	CASRPTGLWANVLTF	TGTGCCAGCAGACCGACTGGCCTCTGGGCCAACGTCCTGACTTTC
many	TRBV2	.	TRBJ2-7	11	CASSEFYEQYF	TGTGCCAGCAGTGAATTTTACGAGCAGTACTTC
.	TRBV29-1	TRBD2	TRBJ2-1	17	CSVVGRGLAEVYNEQFF	TGCAGCGTTGTGGGTAGGGGACTAGCGGAAGTTTACAATGAGCAGTTCTTC
.	TRBV27	TRBD2	TRBJ2-1	15	CASSLRGLAGGEQFF	TGTGCCAGCAGTTTAAGGGGACTAGCGGGAGGTGAGCAGTTCTTC
.	TRBV27	.	TRBJ2-1	13	CASRGNSYNEQFF	TGTGCCAGCAGGGGAAATTCCTACAATGAGCAGTTCTTC
.	TRBV29-1	TRBD1	TRBJ1-1	16	CSVEWGQDGRDTEAFF	TGCAGCGTTGAATGGGGACAGGACGGTAGGGACACTGAAGCTTTCTTT
.	TRBV28	.	TRBJ1-2	15	CASNGEVTFHYGYTF	TGTGCCAGCAACGGGGAGGTAACTTTCCACTATGGCTACACCTTC
.	TRBV5-1	TRBD1	TRBJ2-7	13	CATGQDPYNEQYF	TGCGCCACTGGACAGGATCCCTACAATGAGCAGTACTTC
.	TRBV7-3	TRBD2	TRBJ2-5	15	CASSPTGTSGETQYF	TGTGCCAGCAGCCCAACTGGGACTAGTGGAGAGACCCAGTACTTC
few	TRBV12-3/TRBV12-4	.	TRBJ2-1	15	CASSFERSSYNEQFF	TGTGCCAGCAGTTTTGAGAGGAGCTCCTACAATGAGCAGTTCTTC
.	TRBV20-1	.	TRBJ2-6	14	CSARGRSGANVLTF	TGCAGTGCTAGGGGCCGCTCTGGGGCCAACGTCCTGACTTTC
.	TRBV12-3/TRBV12-4	TRBD2	TRBJ2-3	16	CASSGRAGAGTDTQYF	TGTGCCAGCAGTGGGAGAGCGGGAGCTGGCACAGATACGCAGTATTTT
few	TRBV29-1	.	TRBJ1-2	15	CSVEDPGSPNYGYTF	TGCAGCGTTGAAGATCCTGGCAGCCCTAACTATGGCTACACCTTC
few	TRBV9	TRBD1	TRBJ2-5	14	CACSETGQIETQYF	TGTGCCTGCAGCGAAACGGGACAGATAGAGACCCAGTACTTC
.	TRBV15	TRBD2	TRBJ2-3	20	CATSRDSELAGLLRTDTQYF	TGTGCCACCAGCAGAGATTCTGAACTAGCGGGACTTCTGCGCACAGATACGCAGTATTTT
.	TRBV7-9	.	TRBJ1-1	14	CASSNRGENTEAFF	TGTGCCAGCAGTAACCGAGGGGAGAACACTGAAGCTTTCTTT
.	TRBV20-1	TRBD1	TRBJ1-5	14	CSASGQESNQPQHF	TGCAGTGCCTCCGGACAGGAGAGCAATCAGCCCCAGCATTTT
.	TRBV25-1	.	TRBJ1-2	12	CASSELETSYTF	TGTGCCAGCAGTGAACTCGAGACCTCCTACACCTTC
.	TRBV12-3/TRBV12-4	.	TRBJ2-5	14	CASSLATTQETQYF	TGTGCCAGCAGTTTAGCCACCACCCAAGAGACCCAGTACTTC
.	TRBV5-1	.	TRBJ1-2	14	CASSPLDRNYGYTF	TGCGCCAGCAGCCCCCTGGACAGAAACTATGGCTACACCTTC
.	TRBV20-1	.	TRBJ1-2	13	CSAREEGDYGYTF	TGCAGTGCTAGAGAGGAGGGGGACTATGGCTACACCTTC
.	TRBV4-3	TRBD1	TRBJ2-4	16	CASSQDLGQGENIQYF	TGCGCCAGCAGCCAAGACCTAGGACAGGGGGAAAACATTCAGTACTTC
.	TRBV2	.	TRBJ2-1	11	CASNPGDEQFF	TGTGCCAGCAACCCGGGGGACGAGCAGTTCTTC
.	TRBV20-1	TRBD2	TRBJ2-1	14	CSARQLADYNEQFF	TGCAGTGCTAGACAGCTAGCGGATTACAATGAGCAGTTCTTC
few	TRBV24-1	.	TRBJ2-1	14	CATSDGSYYNEQFF	TGTGCCACCAGTGACGGGAGCTATTACAATGAGCAGTTCTTC
.	TRBV29-1	TRBD2	TRBJ2-1	14	CSVVVAGGENERFF	TGCAGCGTAGTCGTAGCGGGAGGGGAGAATGAGCGGTTCTTC
few	TRBV10-3	TRBD1	TRBJ2-4	12	CASGTGGNIQYF	TGTGCCAGCGGGACAGGGGGAAACATTCAGTACTTC
few	TRBV30	.	TRBJ1-2	13	CAWSGAGLYGYTF	TGTGCCTGGAGTGGAGCGGGACTCTATGGCTACACCTTC
.	TRBV4-1	TRBD1	TRBJ1-5	17	CASSQGLRTGRNQPQHF	TGCGCCAGCAGCCAAGGGCTGCGGACAGGAAGGAATCAGCCCCAGCATTTT
.	TRBV10-3	TRBD1	TRBJ2-7	12	CAISDDREEQYF	TGTGCCATCAGTGATGACAGGGAGGAGCAGTACTTC
few	TRBV5-1	.	TRBJ2-5	14	CASSLLTGQETQYF	TGCGCCAGCAGCCTACTGACTGGACAAGAGACCCAGTACTTC
.	TRBV4-1	TRBD2	TRBJ2-5	16	CASSQEVSGSGETQYF	TGCGCCAGCAGCCAAGAGGTTAGCGGGAGCGGCGAGACCCAGTACTTC
.	TRBV3-1	.	TRBJ1-1	16	CASSHGERGGNTEAFF	TGTGCCAGCAGCCATGGTGAGAGGGGTGGGAACACTGAAGCTTTCTTT
.	TRBV12-3/TRBV12-4	.	TRBJ2-5	14	CASRPTREEETQYF	TGTGCCAGCAGGCCCACTAGGGAGGAGGAGACCCAGTACTTC
few	TRBV4-1	TRBD2	TRBJ2-7	14	CASQRLAGNYEQYF	TGCGCCAGCCAGCGACTAGCGGGGAACTACGAGCAGTACTTC
.	TRBV15	.	TRBJ1-5	16	CATSGGTIDRHQPQHF	TGTGCCACCAGCGGGGGGACGATCGACCGTCATCAGCCCCAGCATTTT